These 18 T cell receptor beta chains were all obtained from the same sample, sequenced in a study of blood T cell repertoires in COVID-19. Clones were sequenced by immunoSEQ multiplex PCR, and TCRdb holds only the in-frame ones, with some missing. The data contain 410,000 or so clones, 75% to 90% of them singletons. The sample was peripheral blood. These receptors were collected from a woman aged 40 to 49 with COVID-19, enrolled during active disease.

As to this clone: The junction does not match germline at one end; this may be a read error. The chain combines TRBV7-9 with TRBJ2-1, with TRBD2 matching 10 bases. The CDR3 sequence is 16 residues long. CDR1 and CDR2 from the germline V gene are SEHNR and FQNEAQ (reference sequence). The chain's CDR3 is CASSPASGRKLGEQFF. The CDR3 DNA reads as TGTGCAAGCAGCCCCGCTAGCGGGAGAAAGTTGGGTGAGCAGTTCTTC.

The rearrangement links TRBV3-1 (or the pseudogene TRBV3-2) to TRBJ1-5; 7 bases are a match to TRBD1. Germline V lookup: CDR1 LGHDT, CDR2 YNNKEL (reference sequence). The CDR3 spans 15 residues. J gave up 6 bases and V 0 bases, and 5 bases lay outside the gene matches. CDR3 sequence: CASSQDRGGGQPQHF. The CDR3 coding sequence is TGTGCCAGCAGCCAAGATAGAGGGGGCGGTCAGCCCCAGCATTTT.

This clone turned up a few times. The chain joins TRBV19 to TRBJ2-7; D gene uncertain. The CDR3 loop spans 14 amino acids. Trimming removed 5 bases at V and 1 base at J, with 12 bases between. Germline V gene sequence: CDR1 LNHDA, CDR2 SQIVND (reference sequence). The CDR3 reads CASSSPGASYEQYF. The CDR3 DNA sequence: TGTGCCAGTAGTTCCCCCGGAGCTTCCTACGAGCAGTACTTC.

The J gene is TRBJ1-6, the V gene TRBV4-1, with a weak D call TRBD1 (6 bases). Trimming removed 1 base from V and 3 bases from J, with 7 bases in between. The CDR3 is 15 amino acids. The germline V gene encodes CDR1 MGHRA and CDR2 YSYEKL. The CDR3 region has the DNA TGCGCCAGCAGCCAAGTGACAGGCTATAATTCACCCCTCCACTTT. Translation gives CASSQVTGYNSPLHF.

The rearrangement joins TRBV7-9 to TRBJ1-1; D may be TRBD1 (6 bases). V was clipped by 5 bases and J by 3 bases, with 10 bases between them. CDR3 length equals 13 residues. Looked up from germline, CDR1 is SEHNR and CDR2 is FQNEAQ (reference sequence). The CDR3 DNA is TGTGCCAGCAGCGCACAGGGTTACACTGAAGCTTTCTTT. Its translation: CASSAQGYTEAFF. Drawing the rest from reference TRBV7-9 and TRBJ1-1, the complete variable domain is DTGVSQNPRHKITKRGQNVTFRCDPISEHNRLYWYRQTLGQGPEFLTYFQNEAQLEKSRLLSDRFSAERPKGSFSTLEIQRTEQGDSAMYLCASSAQGYTEAFFGQGTRLTVV.

This chain connects TRBV7-9 to TRBJ1-2; D might be TRBD1 (6 bases). V was shortened by 5 bases and J by 2 bases, with 18 bases between the two germline ends. The CDR3 has 16 residues. The germline CDR1 and CDR2 sequences are SEHNR and FQNEAQ (reference sequence). The CDR3 reads CASSQGRADSNYGYTF. Written as DNA, the CDR3 is TGTGCCAGCAGCCAGGGTAGAGCGGACAGCAACTATGGCTACACCTTC.

This chain uses TRBV5-1 with TRBJ2-3, with D maybe TRBD2 (6 bases). Germline lookup yields CDR1 SGHRS and CDR2 YFSETQ. Trimming pared 4 bases from V and 2 bases from J, leaving 11 bases between. CDR3 length equals 14 residues. In nucleotides, the CDR3 is TGCGCCAGCAGCACACGGGGGACCACAGATACGCAGTATTTT. Translated, it gives CASSTRGTTDTQYF.

This rearrangement joins TRBV12-3 or TRBV12-4 to TRBJ2-1; 13 bases are shared with TRBD2. The CDR3 consists of 13 residues. V dropped 6 bases and J dropped 13; count of bases not matched to a gene: 6. CDR3 sequence (DNA): TGTGCCAGCAGCTCCGGACTAGCGGGGGTCCAGTTCTTC. Translated: CASSSGLAGVQFF.

The rearrangement joins TRBV4-1 to TRBJ1-4, with TRBD1 as a possible D gene (5 bases). V was pared by 5 bases and J by 0 bases, with 16 bases between. Germline-derived CDR1 and CDR2 are MGHRA and YSYEKL. CDR3 length: 17 residues. This CDR3 is CASSNRDSTATNEKLFF. For the CDR3, the DNA is TGCGCCAGCAGCAACCGGGACTCTACTGCAACTAATGAAAAACTGTTTTTT.

CDR3 protein: CASSYAVEDYGYTF. The CDR3 DNA reads TGTGCCAGCAGTTACGCGGTGGAGGACTATGGCTACACCTTC. The V call is TRBV6-2 or TRBV6-3, the J call TRBJ1-2, with unresolved D. V lost 2 bases to trimming and J lost 3 bases, with 10 bases between them. The CDR3 is made up of 14 amino acids. Germline V gene lookup returns CDR1 MNHEY and CDR2 SVGEGT.

This clone was counted once. The chain carries TRBV2 and TRBJ1-5; D is possibly TRBD1 (6 bases). The germline gives CDR1 SNHLY, CDR2 FYNNEI. Trimming stripped 6 bases from V and 4 bases from J, with 13 bases between. The CDR3 covers 14 residues. The CDR3 DNA follows: TGTGCCAGCAGCCGGGACATCGGGAATCAGCCCCAGCATTTT. Translation: CASSRDIGNQPQHF.

V gene TRBV6-2 or TRBV6-3 combines with J gene TRBJ1-1, with D perhaps matching TRBD1 (5 bases). V was shortened by 2 bases and J by 2 bases, with 12 bases between the two germline ends. Looked up from germline, CDR1 is MNHEY and CDR2 is SVGEGT. The CDR3 length is 15 residues. CDR3 bases: TGTGCCAGCAGTTACCGGCGGCAGGGAAACACTGAAGCTTTCTTT. Its translation is CASSYRRQGNTEAFF.

The rearrangement uses TRBV19 and TRBJ2-4, with TRBD2 identical over 8 bases. Trimming removed 5 bases from V and 8 bases from J; junction bases left unmatched: 11. Germline CDR1 LNHDA, CDR2 SQIVND (reference sequence). This CDR3 region has 15 residues. CDR3 in amino acids: CASSDPGTRFYIQYF. The CDR3, as DNA: TGTGCCAGTAGTGACCCCGGGACTAGATTCTACATTCAGTACTTC.

The rearrangement uses TRBV15 and TRBJ1-5, with TRBD1 as a possible D gene (6 bases). The CDR3 is 18 amino acids. V was shortened by 1 base and J by 6 bases, with 22 bases between the two germline ends. The V gene's germline CDR1 is LNHNV and CDR2 YYDKDF (reference sequence). The CDR3 is CATSRGTGISTLGQPQHF. The DNA for the CDR3 is TGTGCCACCAGCAGAGGCACAGGGATATCAACCTTGGGTCAGCCCCAGCATTTT.

The rearrangement joins TRBV5-1 to TRBJ1-2; no definite D call. Per the germline V gene, CDR1 is SGHRS and CDR2 is YFSETQ. The V end was cut by 5 bases, the J end by 4 bases, with 18 bases between. The CDR3 loop spans 15 amino acids. In nucleotides, the CDR3 is TGCGCCAGCAGTTCACCACGACAACCATCCTATGGCTACACCTTC. Its translation is CASSSPRQPSYGYTF. The complete variable domain, with remaining parts taken from reference TRBV5-1 and TRBJ1-2, reads KAGVTQTPRYLIKTRGQQVTLSCSPISGHRSVSWYQQTPGQGLQFLFEYFSETQRNKGNFPGRFSGRQFSNSRSEMNVSTLELGDSALYLCASSSPRQPSYGYTFGSGTRLTVV.

The V gene is TRBV15, the J gene TRBJ2-5; 7 nucleotides align to TRBD1. V dropped 0 bases and J dropped 4; count of bases not matched to a gene: 5. The CDR3 totals 15 residues. The germline V gene has CDR1 LNHNV and CDR2 YYDKDF (reference sequence). CDR3 region: CATSRDSKGAETQYF. The CDR3 region has the DNA TGTGCCACCAGCAGAGATTCTAAGGGGGCAGAGACCCAGTACTTC.

This chain joins TRBV6-4 and TRBJ2-6, with D maybe TRBD1 (6 bases). Between the trimmed V and J ends, which lost 0 bases and 10 bases, there was a span of 13 bases. The V gene's germline CDR1 is MRHNA and CDR2 SNTAGT. CDR3 length equals 15 residues. The CDR3 sequence is CASSDSQGAINVLTF. CDR3 bases: TGTGCCAGCAGTGACTCACAGGGAGCCATTAACGTCCTGACTTTC.

CDR3 sequence: CASSLAIGQGNEKLFF. For the CDR3, the DNA is TGTGCCAGCAGCTTAGCGATCGGACAGGGAAATGAAAAACTGTTTTTT. The genes are TRBV7-2 and TRBJ1-4; TRBD1 aligns across 8 bases. This CDR3 comprises 16 residues. From germline, CDR1 is SGHTA and CDR2 FQGNSA. V gave up 0 bases and J gave up 5 bases; unmatched junction bases: 5.